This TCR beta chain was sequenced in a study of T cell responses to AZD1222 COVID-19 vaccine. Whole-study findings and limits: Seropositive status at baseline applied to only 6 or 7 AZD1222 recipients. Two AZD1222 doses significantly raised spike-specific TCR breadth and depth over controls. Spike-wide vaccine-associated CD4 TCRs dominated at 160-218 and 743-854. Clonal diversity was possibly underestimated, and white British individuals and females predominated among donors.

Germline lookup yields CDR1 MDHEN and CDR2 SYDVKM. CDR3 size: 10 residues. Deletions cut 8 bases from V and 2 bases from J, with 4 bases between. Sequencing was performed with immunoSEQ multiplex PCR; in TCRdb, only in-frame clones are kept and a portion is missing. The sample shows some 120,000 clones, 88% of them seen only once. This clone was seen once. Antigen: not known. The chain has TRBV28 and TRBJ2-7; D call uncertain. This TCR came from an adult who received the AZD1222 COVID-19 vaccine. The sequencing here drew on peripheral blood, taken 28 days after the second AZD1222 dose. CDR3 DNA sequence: TGTGCCAGCGGCACCTACGAGCAGTACTTC. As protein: CASGTYEQYF.